These T cell receptor beta chains were read from a single sample in a study of T cell responses to AZD1222 COVID-19 vaccine. Using immunoSEQ multiplex PCR, the repertoire was profiled, and TCRdb retains in-frame clones only, with some absent. The data show roughly 130,000 clones, with more than 85% seen just once and about 4% held by the top ten. The sequencing used peripheral blood, collected 28 days after the second AZD1222 dose. These receptors were obtained from an adult who received the AZD1222 COVID-19 vaccine. The CDR3 runs from the conserved cysteine through the conserved F or W. Fields, in order: V gene, CDR3 protein.

>TRBV11-1
CASNTREGPFDETQYF
>TRBV2
CASSVNRGLRDEQFF
>TRBV7-9
CASSLVGRGWNTIYF
>TRBV9
CASSPSGQGALGTEAFF
>TRBV5-1
CASSLETGVYEQYF
>TRBV5-1
CASSLTGVKNIQYF
>TRBV12-3/TRBV12-4
CASSNIESTEAFF
>TRBV9
CASSIRSGATNTGELFF
>TRBV10-3
CAISDPRDKSTDTQYF
>TRBV2
CASQGRRGDSYEQYF
>TRBV4-1
CASSQRWTSGDEQFF
>TRBV7-2
CASSPSYEQYF
>TRBV27
CASSIRQDPVRNEKLFF
>TRBV2
CASSEEGQGAGNTIYF
>TRBV12-3/TRBV12-4
CASSGGLAGELFF
>TRBV28
CASSFRMGGYTF